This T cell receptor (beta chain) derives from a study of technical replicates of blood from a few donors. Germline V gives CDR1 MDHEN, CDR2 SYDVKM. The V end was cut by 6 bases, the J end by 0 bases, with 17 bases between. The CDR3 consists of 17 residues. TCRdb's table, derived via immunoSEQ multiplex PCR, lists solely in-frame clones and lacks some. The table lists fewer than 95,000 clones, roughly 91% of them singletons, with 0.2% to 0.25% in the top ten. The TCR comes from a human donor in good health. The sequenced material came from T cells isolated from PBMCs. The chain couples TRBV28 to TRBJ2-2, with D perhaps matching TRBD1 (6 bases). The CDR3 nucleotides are TGTGCCAGCAGGGCCCCCGCAGGGGTCGCGAACACCGGGGAGCTGTTTTTT. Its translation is CASRAPAGVANTGELFF.